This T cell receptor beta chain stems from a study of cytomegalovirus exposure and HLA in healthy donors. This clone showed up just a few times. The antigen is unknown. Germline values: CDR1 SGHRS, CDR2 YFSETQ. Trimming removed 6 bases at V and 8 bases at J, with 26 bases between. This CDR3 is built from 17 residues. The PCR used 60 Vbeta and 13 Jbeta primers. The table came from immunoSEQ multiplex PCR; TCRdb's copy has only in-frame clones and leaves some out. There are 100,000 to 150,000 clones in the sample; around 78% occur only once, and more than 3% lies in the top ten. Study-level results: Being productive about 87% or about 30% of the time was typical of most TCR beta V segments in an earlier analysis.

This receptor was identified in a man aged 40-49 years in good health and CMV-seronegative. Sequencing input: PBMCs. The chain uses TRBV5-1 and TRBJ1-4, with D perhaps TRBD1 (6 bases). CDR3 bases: TGCGCCAGCACCTCACGAGGGGGGGTAGAACAGAGCGAAAAACTGTTTTTT. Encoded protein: CASTSRGGVEQSEKLFF.